The rows below give T cell receptor beta chains drawn from one sample of a study of blood T cell repertoires in COVID-19. Method: immunoSEQ multiplex PCR; TCRdb's copy keeps in-frame clones and lacks some. The sample carries 160,000 or so clones, 80% to 90% recorded once. The source material was peripheral blood. The receptor set was obtained from a man aged 55 to 70 with acute or convalescent COVID-19. The CDR3 runs from the conserved cysteine through the conserved F or W. Each record gives: CDR3 protein, CDR3 DNA, V gene, CDR3 length, J gene, D gene, clone size. A D gene is named only where the DNA matches it firmly. Not every row has a clone size; where given, it reads once, few, many or a size class.

cdr3_aa: CASSPPGAANEKLFF; cdr3_nt: TGTGCCAGCTCACCACCGGGGGCAGCTAATGAAAAACTGTTTTTT; v_call: TRBV18; cdr3_length: 15; j_call: TRBJ1-4; d_call: .; clone_size: .
cdr3_aa: CASNTRAEGGGGYTF; cdr3_nt: TGTGCCAGCAATACGAGGGCGGAGGGAGGTGGTGGCTACACCTTC; v_call: TRBV3-1/TRBV3-2; cdr3_length: 15; j_call: TRBJ1-2; d_call: .; clone_size: .
cdr3_aa: CASSARGGGGGPLNEQYF; cdr3_nt: TGTGCCAGCAGCGCACGAGGGGGGGGCGGGGGACCATTGAACGAGCAGTACTTC; v_call: TRBV7-8; cdr3_length: 18; j_call: TRBJ2-7; d_call: .; clone_size: .
cdr3_aa: CATGSGDNQPQHF; cdr3_nt: TGTGCCACGGGGTCAGGGGACAATCAGCCCCAGCATTTT; v_call: TRBV24-1; cdr3_length: 13; j_call: TRBJ1-5; d_call: .; clone_size: .
cdr3_aa: CASGASGDGQPQHF; cdr3_nt: TGTGCCAGTGGGGCCTCAGGGGACGGGCAGCCCCAGCATTTT; v_call: TRBV19; cdr3_length: 14; j_call: TRBJ1-5; d_call: .; clone_size: .
cdr3_aa: CATSPGLGASNQPQHF; cdr3_nt: TGTGCCACCAGCCCTGGACTAGGAGCTAGCAATCAGCCCCAGCATTTT; v_call: TRBV15; cdr3_length: 16; j_call: TRBJ1-5; d_call: .; clone_size: .
cdr3_aa: CASSLDHLAQGATDTQYF; cdr3_nt: TGCGCCAGCAGCTTGGACCACCTCGCCCAGGGGGCGACAGATACGCAGTATTTT; v_call: TRBV5-1; cdr3_length: 18; j_call: TRBJ2-3; d_call: TRBD1; clone_size: .
cdr3_aa: CASSQDGASGAETQYF; cdr3_nt: TGCGCCAGCAGCCAAGATGGGGCAAGCGGGGCGGAGACCCAGTACTTC; v_call: TRBV4-3; cdr3_length: 16; j_call: TRBJ2-5; d_call: TRBD2; clone_size: .
cdr3_aa: CASSLGTAPNQPQHF; cdr3_nt: TGTGCCAGCAGCCTTGGGACAGCGCCAAATCAGCCCCAGCATTTT; v_call: TRBV6-5; cdr3_length: 15; j_call: TRBJ1-5; d_call: TRBD1; clone_size: .
cdr3_aa: CSARTGGGYNEQFF; cdr3_nt: TGCAGCGCCAGAACAGGGGGAGGATACAATGAGCAGTTCTTC; v_call: TRBV29-1; cdr3_length: 14; j_call: TRBJ2-1; d_call: TRBD1; clone_size: .
cdr3_aa: CASSLSQGQPQHF; cdr3_nt: TGTGCCAGCAGTTTGTCCCAGGGCCAGCCCCAGCATTTT; v_call: TRBV12-3/TRBV12-4; cdr3_length: 13; j_call: TRBJ1-5; d_call: .; clone_size: .
cdr3_aa: CASSFPLTGSGNTIYF; cdr3_nt: TGTGCCAGCAGCTTTCCCCTAACAGGGTCCGGAAACACCATATATTTT; v_call: TRBV7-8; cdr3_length: 16; j_call: TRBJ1-3; d_call: .; clone_size: .
cdr3_aa: CASSRGTSYVQDTGELFF; cdr3_nt: TGTGCCAGCAGTAGGGGGACTAGCTACGTTCAAGACACCGGGGAGCTGTTTTTT; v_call: TRBV2; cdr3_length: 18; j_call: TRBJ2-2; d_call: TRBD2; clone_size: .
cdr3_aa: CAWSVDSSNQPQHF; cdr3_nt: TGTGCCTGGAGCGTGGACAGTAGCAATCAGCCCCAGCATTTT; v_call: TRBV30; cdr3_length: 14; j_call: TRBJ1-5; d_call: .; clone_size: few
cdr3_aa: CASSLTDQGNTEAFF; cdr3_nt: TGTGCCAGCAGCCTAACCGATCAGGGGAACACTGAAGCTTTCTTT; v_call: TRBV7-3; cdr3_length: 15; j_call: TRBJ1-1; d_call: .; clone_size: .
cdr3_aa: CASSQGDSSNYEQYF; cdr3_nt: TGTGCCAGCAGCCAAGGGGACTCATCTAATTACGAGCAGTACTTC; v_call: TRBV14; cdr3_length: 15; j_call: TRBJ2-7; d_call: .; clone_size: .
cdr3_aa: CAISNPGLAGGRQFF; cdr3_nt: TGTGCCATCAGTAACCCGGGACTAGCGGGGGGCCGGCAGTTCTTC; v_call: TRBV10-3; cdr3_length: 15; j_call: TRBJ2-1; d_call: TRBD2; clone_size: .
cdr3_aa: CASSPLTGRSGANVLTF; cdr3_nt: TGCGCCAGCAGCCCTCTAACCGGGAGGTCTGGGGCCAACGTCCTGACTTTC; v_call: TRBV5-1; cdr3_length: 17; j_call: TRBJ2-6; d_call: TRBD2; clone_size: .
cdr3_aa: CASSSGYPQYF; cdr3_nt: TGTGCCAGCAGCAGCGGGTATCCGCAGTATTTT; v_call: TRBV13; cdr3_length: 11; j_call: TRBJ2-3; d_call: .; clone_size: .
cdr3_aa: CASSRGLAGGPTGGQFF; cdr3_nt: TGTGCCAGCAGCCGCGGACTAGCGGGGGGCCCCACCGGGGGGCAGTTCTTC; v_call: TRBV3-1/TRBV3-2; cdr3_length: 17; j_call: TRBJ2-1; d_call: TRBD2; clone_size: .
cdr3_aa: CASSLDAMLAGGINEQFF; cdr3_nt: TGTGCCAGCAGCTTGGATGCAATGCTAGCGGGGGGGATCAATGAGCAGTTCTTC; v_call: TRBV5-4; cdr3_length: 18; j_call: TRBJ2-1; d_call: TRBD2; clone_size: .
cdr3_aa: CASSAGPVNEKLFF; cdr3_nt: TGTGCCAGCTCGGCAGGTCCCGTTAATGAAAAACTGTTTTTT; v_call: TRBV18; cdr3_length: 14; j_call: TRBJ1-4; d_call: .; clone_size: .
cdr3_aa: CASSRGTGYEKLFF; cdr3_nt: TGTGCCAGCTCACGAGGGACAGGGTATGAAAAACTGTTTTTT; v_call: TRBV18; cdr3_length: 14; j_call: TRBJ1-4; d_call: TRBD1; clone_size: .
cdr3_aa: CASSIRGGIHNEQFF; cdr3_nt: TGTGCCAGCAGTATTAGAGGCGGGATCCACAATGAGCAGTTCTTC; v_call: TRBV6-5; cdr3_length: 15; j_call: TRBJ2-1; d_call: .; clone_size: .
cdr3_aa: CASSIRGTGAIRSYNEQFF; cdr3_nt: TGTGCCAGTAGTATACGTGGGACAGGGGCCATCCGCTCCTACAATGAGCAGTTCTTC; v_call: TRBV19; cdr3_length: 19; j_call: TRBJ2-1; d_call: TRBD1; clone_size: few
cdr3_aa: CASSQAQGAYEQYF; cdr3_nt: TGTGCCAGCTCTCAAGCACAGGGGGCGTACGAGCAGTACTTC; v_call: TRBV18; cdr3_length: 14; j_call: TRBJ2-7; d_call: TRBD1; clone_size: .
cdr3_aa: CASSSARGSYNEQFF; cdr3_nt: TGTGCCAGCAGTTCGGCGAGGGGGTCCTACAATGAGCAGTTCTTC; v_call: TRBV6-6; cdr3_length: 15; j_call: TRBJ2-1; d_call: .; clone_size: .
cdr3_aa: CASSYLAGVNTGELFF; cdr3_nt: TGCGCCAGCAGCTACTTAGCGGGGGTGAACACCGGGGAGCTGTTTTTT; v_call: TRBV5-1; cdr3_length: 16; j_call: TRBJ2-2; d_call: TRBD2; clone_size: .
cdr3_aa: CASSPKGREETQYF; cdr3_nt: TGTGCCAGCAGCCCCAAAGGGAGGGAAGAGACCCAGTACTTC; v_call: TRBV7-9; cdr3_length: 14; j_call: TRBJ2-5; d_call: TRBD2; clone_size: .
cdr3_aa: CASSPDRAYGYTF; cdr3_nt: TGTGCCAGCTCACCGGACAGGGCCTATGGCTACACCTTC; v_call: TRBV18; cdr3_length: 13; j_call: TRBJ1-2; d_call: TRBD1; clone_size: .
cdr3_aa: CAWSPPGLAGGLGEQYF; cdr3_nt: TGTGCCTGGAGTCCCCCAGGGCTAGCGGGGGGGTTAGGCGAGCAGTACTTC; v_call: TRBV30; cdr3_length: 17; j_call: TRBJ2-7; d_call: TRBD2; clone_size: .
cdr3_aa: CASSGDFLHEQYF; cdr3_nt: TGTGCCAGCAGCGGGGACTTCCTCCACGAGCAGTACTTC; v_call: TRBV14; cdr3_length: 13; j_call: TRBJ2-7; d_call: .; clone_size: .
cdr3_aa: CASKGISNEQFF; cdr3_nt: TGTGCCAGCAAGGGGATTAGCAATGAGCAGTTCTTC; v_call: TRBV6-5; cdr3_length: 12; j_call: TRBJ2-1; d_call: .; clone_size: .
cdr3_aa: CASSLEVAGGPRAKNIQYF; cdr3_nt: TGTGCCAGCAGCTTAGAGGTAGCGGGGGGCCCTAGAGCCAAAAACATTCAGTACTTC; v_call: TRBV7-8; cdr3_length: 19; j_call: TRBJ2-4; d_call: TRBD2; clone_size: .
cdr3_aa: CASNPLGTGPTEAFF; cdr3_nt: TGTGCCAGCAACCCGTTAGGGACAGGGCCCACTGAAGCTTTCTTT; v_call: TRBV27; cdr3_length: 15; j_call: TRBJ1-1; d_call: TRBD1; clone_size: .
cdr3_aa: CASSYQGLAYEQYF; cdr3_nt: TGTGCCAGCAGTTACCAGGGACTAGCTTACGAGCAGTACTTC; v_call: TRBV6-6; cdr3_length: 14; j_call: TRBJ2-7; d_call: TRBD2; clone_size: few
cdr3_aa: CASSLELAGREAFF; cdr3_nt: TGTGCCAGCAGCTTAGAGCTGGCAGGTCGGGAAGCTTTCTTT; v_call: TRBV11-2; cdr3_length: 14; j_call: TRBJ1-1; d_call: .; clone_size: .
cdr3_aa: CASSLGRDRGPANQPQHF; cdr3_nt: TGTGCCAGCAGCTTAGGCCGGGACAGGGGGCCTGCCAATCAGCCCCAGCATTTT; v_call: TRBV7-8; cdr3_length: 18; j_call: TRBJ1-5; d_call: TRBD1; clone_size: .
cdr3_aa: CASSLQGPDTGELFF; cdr3_nt: TGTGCCAGCAGCTTACAGGGGCCGGACACCGGGGAGCTGTTTTTT; v_call: TRBV7-2; cdr3_length: 15; j_call: TRBJ2-2; d_call: .; clone_size: .
cdr3_aa: CASSKIAEGQSSYEQYF; cdr3_nt: TGTGCCAGCAGCAAAATAGCCGAGGGACAGAGCTCCTACGAGCAGTACTTC; v_call: TRBV21-1; cdr3_length: 17; j_call: TRBJ2-7; d_call: .; clone_size: .
cdr3_aa: CASSQAGSYTEAFF; cdr3_nt: TGCGCCAGCAGCCAAGCTGGCAGTTACACTGAAGCTTTCTTT; v_call: TRBV4-3; cdr3_length: 14; j_call: TRBJ1-1; d_call: .; clone_size: .
cdr3_aa: CASSLSGLGGYTF; cdr3_nt: TGCGCCAGCAGCTTGAGCGGATTAGGGGGCTACACCTTC; v_call: TRBV5-1; cdr3_length: 13; j_call: TRBJ1-2; d_call: .; clone_size: once
cdr3_aa: CASSTGRMRQPQHF; cdr3_nt: TGCGCCAGCAGTACGGGTCGTATGAGGCAGCCCCAGCATTTT; v_call: TRBV23-1; cdr3_length: 14; j_call: TRBJ1-5; d_call: .; clone_size: .
cdr3_aa: CASSYGGTVNEKLFF; cdr3_nt: TGTGCCAGCAGTTACGGGGGGACAGTGAATGAAAAACTGTTTTTT; v_call: TRBV6-6; cdr3_length: 15; j_call: TRBJ1-4; d_call: TRBD1; clone_size: .
cdr3_aa: CATSGWTRETDTGELFF; cdr3_nt: TGTGCCACCAGCGGATGGACCAGGGAAACGGACACCGGGGAGCTGTTTTTT; v_call: TRBV15; cdr3_length: 17; j_call: TRBJ2-2; d_call: .; clone_size: once
cdr3_aa: CASSLDRESEAFF; cdr3_nt: TGTGCCAGCAGCTTAGACAGGGAGTCTGAAGCTTTCTTT; v_call: TRBV7-2; cdr3_length: 13; j_call: TRBJ1-1; d_call: .; clone_size: .
cdr3_aa: CAWNLWGPRLKPLYGYTF; cdr3_nt: TGTGCCTGGAATCTGTGGGGGCCGAGACTCAAACCTCTTTATGGCTACACCTTC; v_call: TRBV30; cdr3_length: 18; j_call: TRBJ1-2; d_call: .; clone_size: few
cdr3_aa: CASTQLDSYNQPQHF; cdr3_nt: TGTGCCAGTACCCAACTGGACAGCTACAATCAGCCCCAGCATTTT; v_call: TRBV19; cdr3_length: 15; j_call: TRBJ1-5; d_call: .; clone_size: .
cdr3_aa: CASSLDSSYGYTF; cdr3_nt: TGTGCCAGCAGCCTGGACAGTTCCTATGGCTACACCTTC; v_call: TRBV11-2; cdr3_length: 13; j_call: TRBJ1-2; d_call: .; clone_size: once
cdr3_aa: CASSPAGPGELFF; cdr3_nt: TGTGCCAGCAGCCCCGCGGGGCCCGGGGAGCTGTTTTTT; v_call: TRBV4-2; cdr3_length: 13; j_call: TRBJ2-2; d_call: .; clone_size: few
cdr3_aa: CASSPSLVEQFF; cdr3_nt: TGTGCCAGCAGTCCGTCGTTAGTTGAGCAGTTCTTC; v_call: TRBV27; cdr3_length: 12; j_call: TRBJ2-1; d_call: .; clone_size: .
cdr3_aa: CAWTFSSGQGVSPLHF; cdr3_nt: TGTGCCTGGACTTTCTCCTCGGGACAGGGGGTATCACCCCTCCACTTT; v_call: TRBV30; cdr3_length: 16; j_call: TRBJ1-6; d_call: TRBD1; clone_size: .
cdr3_aa: CASRTAGGGYTF; cdr3_nt: TGTGCCAGCAGGACGGCGGGAGGTGGCTACACCTTC; v_call: TRBV12-3/TRBV12-4; cdr3_length: 12; j_call: TRBJ1-2; d_call: .; clone_size: .
cdr3_aa: CASSPQQGPEQFF; cdr3_nt: TGTGCCAGCAGTCCCCAACAGGGGCCTGAGCAGTTCTTC; v_call: TRBV27; cdr3_length: 13; j_call: TRBJ2-1; d_call: TRBD1; clone_size: .
cdr3_aa: CASSLSRENTIYF; cdr3_nt: TGTGCCAGCAGCTTATCGAGGGAAAACACCATATATTTT; v_call: TRBV7-8; cdr3_length: 13; j_call: TRBJ1-3; d_call: .; clone_size: .
cdr3_aa: CASSRSGGLYGYTF; cdr3_nt: TGTGCCAGCAGCCGCTCAGGGGGCCTCTATGGCTACACCTTC; v_call: TRBV3-1/TRBV3-2; cdr3_length: 14; j_call: TRBJ1-2; d_call: TRBD1; clone_size: .
cdr3_aa: CASSPPGQGYNEQFF; cdr3_nt: TGTGCCAGCAGCCCGCCGGGACAGGGGTACAATGAGCAGTTCTTC; v_call: TRBV6-5; cdr3_length: 15; j_call: TRBJ2-1; d_call: TRBD1; clone_size: .
cdr3_aa: CASINTGGTNEQFF; cdr3_nt: TGTGCCAGCATTAACACAGGGGGTACGAATGAGCAGTTCTTC; v_call: TRBV7-9; cdr3_length: 14; j_call: TRBJ2-1; d_call: TRBD1; clone_size: .
cdr3_aa: CASSLDQTSGYNEQLF; cdr3_nt: TGTGCCAGCAGCTTAGATCAGACTAGCGGATACAATGAGCAGCTCTTC; v_call: TRBV11-3; cdr3_length: 16; j_call: TRBJ2-1; d_call: TRBD2; clone_size: once
cdr3_aa: CASSAGLRGANTGELFF; cdr3_nt: TGTGCCAGCAGCGCCGGACTACGCGGGGCTAACACCGGGGAGCTGTTTTTT; v_call: TRBV9; cdr3_length: 17; j_call: TRBJ2-2; d_call: .; clone_size: .